The 24 T cell receptor beta chains reported below all come from one sample, sequenced in a study of beta chain features in type 1 diabetes (dated by TCRdb to between 2017 and 2018). Libraries were made using the immunoSEQ multiplex PCR assay. The High Capacity cDNA Reverse Transcription Kit was used to reverse transcribe all of the isolated RNA, meaning that expressed TCRB transcripts were what got sequenced. TCRdb retrieved this table from immuneACCESS and kept in-frame rearrangements only. Not all clones are present; in checked studies, unresolved V genes account for under half, and no reason is known for the remainder. In all, the sample holds 15,000 to 20,000 clones, and 50% of those were seen once. About 0.45% of the sample goes to the ten largest clones. Specimen: stem cell memory CD4+ T cells from blood. Interpreted using the paper, the cell subset or site label stands for: stem cell-like memory CD4+ T cells. Receptors were obtained from a man between 18 and 35 years old in good health.

This chain uses TRBV7-3 with TRBJ2-1; tentatively, D is TRBD2 (5 bases). Trimming removed 5 bases from V and 7 bases from J, with 15 bases in between. Germline V lookup: CDR1 SGHTA, CDR2 FQGTGA. This CDR3 is 14 amino acids long. Written as DNA, the CDR3 is TGTGCCAGCAGCAGGGAGCCTGGGGAAAATGAGCAGTTCTTC. It codes for CASSREPGENEQFF.

The table lists this clone with a few counts. The chain links TRBV7-9 to TRBJ2-7, with 7 bases lining up with TRBD2. CDR3 size: 12 residues. The junction had 2 bases not matched to a gene; V was cut back by 5 bases and J by 4 bases. The germline CDR1 and CDR2 sequences are SEHNR and FQNEAQ (reference sequence). In DNA form, the CDR3 reads TGTGCCAGCAGCAGACTAGCTTACGAGCAGTACTTC. Translating it yields CASSRLAYEQYF.

CDR3 loop: CASSEQGPSAVGYTF. CDR3 sequence (DNA): TGTGCCAGCAGCGAACAGGGCCCCAGCGCCGTAGGCTACACCTTC. The chain recombines TRBV7-2 with TRBJ1-2; D may be TRBD1 (6 bases). V dropped 5 bases and J dropped 8 bases, with 21 bases sitting between them. CDR3 length: 15 amino acids. Germline V lookup: CDR1 SGHTA, CDR2 FQGNSA.

The chain combines TRBV7-2 with TRBJ2-7, with TRBD2 identical over 11 bases. Germline CDR1 is SGHTA and CDR2 is FQGNSA. The CDR3 covers 16 residues. With 5 bases clipped from V and 5 bases from J, the junction kept 11 bases outside the gene matches. CDR3: CASSLGLAVSIHEQYF. CDR3 in DNA: TGTGCCAGCAGCCTGGGACTAGCGGTTTCAATCCACGAGCAGTACTTC.

The chain recombines TRBV11-2 with TRBJ2-5; TRBD2 aligns across 9 bases. Germline-derived CDR1 and CDR2 are SGHAT and FQNNGV. V was clipped by 1 base and J by 7 bases; unmatched bases: 7. This CDR3 comprises 15 residues. The CDR3 nucleotides read TGTGCCAGCAGCTTAGGGTCAGCGGGGGGTACGACCCAGTACTTC. It yields the protein CASSLGSAGGTTQYF.

The V call is TRBV30, the J call TRBJ2-3; weak D call: TRBD2 (6 bases). Germline V gene sequence: CDR1 GTSNPN, CDR2 SVGIG (reference sequence). CDR3 size: 13 residues. V lost 5 bases and J 0 bases, leaving 9 bases between the germline ends. CDR3 in amino acids: CAWVSGSTDTQYF. CDR3 bases: TGTGCCTGGGTTAGCGGCAGCACAGATACGCAGTATTTT.

A few counts support this clone. The V and J genes are TRBV30 and TRBJ2-7, with a possible D match to TRBD1 (5 bases). Germline V gene data show CDR1 as GTSNPN and CDR2 as SVGIG (reference sequence). The CDR3 loop spans 13 amino acids. Deletions cut 1 base from V and 3 bases from J, with 10 bases between. This chain's CDR3 is CAWSGQGVYEQYF. In DNA form, the CDR3 reads TGTGCCTGGAGTGGGCAGGGCGTCTACGAGCAGTACTTC.

V and J are TRBV18 and TRBJ2-7; 9 bases align to TRBD1. Germline V lookup: CDR1 KGHSH, CDR2 LQKENI. This CDR3 has 16 residues. The ends lost 3 bases at V and 4 bases at J; junction bases unmatched: 10. CDR3 protein: CASSPWDRVLVYEQYF. CDR3 sequence (DNA): TGTGCCAGCTCACCGTGGGACAGGGTGCTCGTATACGAGCAGTACTTC. Complete variable domain (other parts from reference TRBV18 and TRBJ2-7): NAGVMQNPRHLVRRRGQEARLRCSPMKGHSHVYWYRQLPEEGLKFMVYLQKENIIDESGMPKERFSAEFPKEGPSILRIQQVVRGDSAAYFCASSPWDRVLVYEQYFGPGTRLTVT.

This clone appeared once. The V gene is TRBV28, the J gene TRBJ2-7; tentatively, D is TRBD2 (6 bases). The V end was cut by 6 bases, the J end by 7 bases, with 16 bases between. The CDR3 has 13 residues. The germline gives CDR1 MDHEN, CDR2 SYDVKM. CDR3 amino acids: CASRLSLGREQYF. The CDR3 DNA reads as TGTGCCAGCAGGCTAAGCCTAGGGAGGGAGCAGTACTTC.

In this sample, this clone turned up a few times. The chain links TRBV18 to TRBJ1-2; D possibly corresponds to TRBD1 (5 bases). The germline V gene encodes CDR1 KGHSH and CDR2 LQKENI. This CDR3 comprises 14 residues. V dropped 3 bases and J dropped 5 bases, with 13 bases sitting between them. The CDR3 coding sequence is TGTGCCAGCTCACCTTTAGGGGATGGATATGGCTACACCTTC. Its protein product is CASSPLGDGYGYTF.

The J gene is TRBJ1-1, the V gene TRBV5-1; D gene ambiguous. V was cut by 4 bases and J by 5 bases, with 18 bases left in between. This CDR3 region has 15 residues. Germline V gives CDR1 SGHRS, CDR2 YFSETQ. CDR3 loop: CASSAHTPGSTEAFF. DNA for the CDR3: TGCGCCAGCAGCGCCCACACCCCGGGGAGTACTGAAGCTTTCTTT.

The J gene is TRBJ2-7, the V gene TRBV5-1, with D possibly matching TRBD2 (5 bases). V was trimmed by 6 bases and J by 1 base, leaving 11 bases between them. CDR1 SGHRS and CDR2 YFSETQ come from the germline V gene. The CDR3 is 13 residues long. The CDR3 coding sequence is TGCGCCAGCACCTATCCGGGATCCTACGAGCAGTACTTC. Residues: CASTYPGSYEQYF.

This chain joins TRBV14 and TRBJ2-5, with D tentatively TRBD2 (5 bases). CDR3 length: 15 residues. V shed 3 bases and J shed 0 bases, with 11 bases lying between them. CDR1 and CDR2 from the germline V gene are SGHDN and FVKESK. The DNA for the CDR3 is TGTGCCAGCAGCCATCCAGCGGCGTACCAAGAGACCCAGTACTTC. It codes for CASSHPAAYQETQYF. The entire variable domain, with the rest obtained from reference TRBV14 and TRBJ2-5, is as follows: EAGVTQFPSHSVIEKGQTVTLRCDPISGHDNLYWYRRVMGKEIKFLLHFVKESKQDESGMPNNRFLAERTGGTYSTLKVQPAELEDSGVYFCASSHPAAYQETQYFGPGTRLLVL.

The chain recombines TRBV4-1 with TRBJ2-7, with TRBD2 matching over 11 bases. The CDR3 loop spans 19 amino acids. From germline, CDR1 is MGHRA and CDR2 YSYEKL. Losses at the gene ends were 3 bases for V and 5 bases for J; bases not matched to a gene: 18. In nucleotides, the CDR3 is TGCGCCAGCAGCCACTTCAAAGGGGCTAGCGGGGGGTCGACGAACGAGCAGTACTTC. It codes for CASSHFKGASGGSTNEQYF.

The rearrangement uses TRBV4-1 and TRBJ2-1; perhaps TRBD2 as D (6 bases). V was shortened by 0 bases and J by 15 bases, with 18 bases between the two germline ends. The germline V gene encodes CDR1 MGHRA and CDR2 YSYEKL. The CDR3 runs to 14 residues. The CDR3 DNA reads TGCGCCAGCAGCCAAGACTTCCCGGGACTCCGTCGGTTCTTC. Its translation is CASSQDFPGLRRFF.

This clone came up a few times. V and J are TRBV2 and TRBJ2-7; D might be TRBD1 (6 bases). The V end was cut by 3 bases, the J end by 7 bases, with 16 bases between. The CDR3 runs to 14 residues. In germline, CDR1 is SNHLY, CDR2 FYNNEI. DNA of the CDR3: TGTGCCAGCAGTGACGGCAGGGGTCCATGGGAGCAGTACTTC. Its protein is CASSDGRGPWEQYF.

This clone was picked up a small number of times. The gene calls are TRBV29-1 and TRBJ1-2; 8 nucleotides align to TRBD1. The CDR3 covers 16 residues. Germline-derived CDR1 and CDR2 are SQVTM and ANQGSEA. V lost 5 bases to trimming and J lost 2 bases; unmatched junction nucleotides: 13. CDR3: CSVTGGRRPVNYGYTF. CDR3 nucleotides: TGCAGCGTTACAGGGGGACGCAGACCGGTAAACTATGGCTACACCTTC.

This clone was seen a handful of times. This rearrangement joins TRBV7-2 to TRBJ2-7, with 9 bases aligning to TRBD2. The germline CDR1 and CDR2 sequences are SGHTA and FQGNSA. V lost 1 base and J lost 3; bases outside the gene matches: 16. The CDR3 is made up of 19 amino acids. CDR3 loop: CASSLDGTSIWAGNYEQYF. DNA for the CDR3: TGTGCCAGCAGCTTAGACGGGACTAGCATCTGGGCGGGTAACTACGAGCAGTACTTC.

This chain joins TRBV5-1 and TRBJ2-7; TRBD1 matches 7 bases. This CDR3 comprises 14 residues. Germline CDR1 is SGHRS and CDR2 is YFSETQ. The trim removed 0 bases at V and 2 bases at J, leaving 2 bases unmatched. This CDR3 is CASSLDRGPYEQYF. The CDR3 coding sequence is TGCGCCAGCAGCTTGGACAGGGGCCCCTACGAGCAGTACTTC.

The chain links TRBV18 to TRBJ1-1; no definite D call. The V end lost 2 bases, the J end lost 1 base, and 11 bases lay between the germline ends. Germline V lookup: CDR1 KGHSH, CDR2 LQKENI. The CDR3 loop spans 15 amino acids. The CDR3 DNA is TGTGCCAGCTCACCAGATCAGATAACGAACACTGAAGCTTTCTTT. Its translation: CASSPDQITNTEAFF.

The chain recombines TRBV5-4 with TRBJ2-3; a weak D match, TRBD2 (5 bases). CDR3 size: 12 residues. Between the trimmed V and J ends, which lost 7 bases and 0 bases, there was a span of 6 bases. CDR1 and CDR2 (germline): SGHNT, YYREEE (reference sequence). CDR3 region: CASGLSTDTQYF. DNA for the CDR3: TGTGCCAGCGGACTGAGCACAGATACGCAGTATTTT. The whole variable domain, filled in from reference TRBV5-4 and TRBJ2-3, reads ETGVTQSPTHLIKTRGQQVTLRCSSQSGHNTVSWYQQALGQGPQFIFQYYREEENGRGNFPPRFSGLQFPNYSSELNVNALELDDSALYLCASGLSTDTQYFGPGTRLTVL.

The genes are TRBV7-2 and TRBJ2-3, with TRBD2 matching 13 bases. The CDR3 is 16 residues long. CDR1 and CDR2 from the germline V gene are SGHTA and FQGNSA. Germline trimming cut 5 bases from V and 2 bases from J; bases unmatched to any gene: 4. The CDR3 sequence is CASSPGLAGHTDTQYF. CDR3 sequence (DNA): TGTGCCAGCAGCCCGGGACTAGCGGGACACACAGATACGCAGTATTTT.

This chain links TRBV5-4 with TRBJ1-3; D possibly corresponds to TRBD1 (5 bases). Trimming removed 6 bases at V and 0 bases at J, with 13 bases between. Germline V lookup: CDR1 SGHNT, CDR2 YYREEE (reference sequence). CDR3 size: 15 residues. The CDR3 is CASTEDSPSGNTIYF. The CDR3 DNA sequence: TGTGCCAGCACCGAAGACAGTCCCTCTGGAAACACCATATATTTT.

The chain employs TRBV10-3 and TRBJ2-3, with 15 bases matching TRBD2. V gave up 8 bases and J gave up 5 bases; unmatched junction bases: 8. The CDR3 sequence is 16 residues long. The germline gives CDR1 ENHRY, CDR2 SYGVKD. The CDR3 nucleotides are TGTGCCATCCTCAGGGGACTAGCGGGAGGAGAAGATACGCAGTATTTT. Translating gives CAILRGLAGGEDTQYF.